The 11 T cell receptor beta chains given below trace back to one sample, sequenced in a study of long-term antiretroviral therapy in people with HIV. Assay version v3.0 of immunoSEQ was used, and it was run at survey level. Here immunoSEQ multiplex PCR was the method, and the copy in TCRdb shows in-frame clones only, minus some. The sample records tens of thousands of clones, approximately 85% being singletons. The sequenced sample was unsorted PBMCs, obtained 0.8 years before starting antiretroviral therapy. All receptors derive from a man younger than 35 with HIV.

The gene calls are TRBV27 and TRBJ1-1; 8 bases align to TRBD1. This CDR3 spans 14 amino acids. With 5 bases clipped from V and 6 bases from J, the junction kept 8 bases outside the gene matches. Germline V gene data show CDR1 as MNHEY and CDR2 as SMNVEV (reference sequence). CDR3 bases: TGTGCCAGCAGTCCTGACAGGGGAAGCGCTGAAGCTTTCTTT. As protein: CASSPDRGSAEAFF.

The chain couples TRBV18 to TRBJ2-1; a weak D match, TRBD2 (6 bases). The germline V and J ends were trimmed by 4 bases and 0 bases, with 13 bases remaining between them. The CDR3 covers 16 residues. CDR1 is KGHSH and CDR2 is LQKENI in the germline V gene. CDR3 loop: CASSLLQGLSYNEQFF. DNA for the CDR3: TGTGCCAGCTCACTACTTCAGGGACTCTCCTACAATGAGCAGTTCTTC.

The table lists this clone with a count of one. The V call is TRBV7-2, the J call TRBJ1-2; D call uncertain. The V and J ends lost 4 bases and 4 bases respectively, with 16 bases between them. The CDR3 has 15 residues. Germline CDR1 SGHTA, CDR2 FQGNSA. CDR3: CASSSTESLVYGYTF. In nucleotides, the CDR3 is TGTGCCAGCAGCTCGACGGAGTCTCTCGTCTATGGCTACACCTTC.

The chain employs TRBV7-8 and TRBJ2-2; 10 bases agree with TRBD2. Germline V gene data show CDR1 as SGHVS and CDR2 as FQNEAQ. V was pared by 5 bases and J by 6 bases, with 6 bases of the junction left unmatched. The length of the CDR3 is 15 residues. CDR3 sequence (DNA): TGTGCCAGCAGCGCACTAGCGGGATTGGCCGGGGAGCTGTTTTTT. Its translation is CASSALAGLAGELFF.

CDR3 residues: CALANTEAFF. The DNA of the CDR3 is TGTGCCCTGGCAAACACTGAAGCTTTCTTT. The chain uses TRBV30 and TRBJ1-1; D is unresolved. Trimming removed 8 bases at V and 2 bases at J, with 6 bases between. Germline values: CDR1 GTSNPN, CDR2 SVGIG (reference sequence). This CDR3 is built from 10 residues.

The chain recombines TRBV13 with TRBJ1-2; no clear D. Trimming cost V 0 bases and J 2 bases, with 10 bases left between them. The germline V gene has CDR1 PRHDT and CDR2 FYEKMQ (reference sequence). This CDR3 is built from 15 residues. The CDR3 DNA follows: TGTGCCAGCAGCTTAGGCCTAGGTCAGAACTATGGCTACACCTTC. Amino acid sequence: CASSLGLGQNYGYTF.

Only one count was recorded for this clone. The gene calls are TRBV19 and TRBJ1-5, with D possibly being TRBD1 (5 bases). Trimming shortened V by 9 bases and J by 2 bases, and 14 bases separated the two germline ends. CDR3 length: 14 residues. Looked up from germline, CDR1 is LNHDA and CDR2 is SQIVND (reference sequence). The CDR3 nucleotides are TGTGCCAGCATGAGGCAGGGACGCAATCAGCCCCAGCATTTT. Translated: CASMRQGRNQPQHF.

The chain couples TRBV4-3 to TRBJ2-7, with D hard to call. The CDR3 has 13 residues. Germline V gene data show CDR1 as LGHNA and CDR2 as YSLEER. With 0 bases removed from V and 6 bases from J, the gap between germline ends came to 9 bases. This CDR3 is CASSQDLMTEQYF. The CDR3 DNA follows: TGCGCCAGCAGCCAAGATTTAATGACCGAGCAGTACTTC.

The chain has TRBV15 and TRBJ1-1, with D possibly TRBD1 on 6 matching bases. Per germline, CDR1 LNHNV and CDR2 YYDKDF (reference sequence). The CDR3 is 16 residues long. V was clipped by 0 bases and J by 0 bases, with 11 bases between them. The CDR3 is CATSRDQGSLNTEAFF. For the CDR3, the DNA is TGTGCCACCAGCAGAGATCAGGGGTCCCTGAACACTGAAGCTTTCTTT. The full variable domain, its missing parts supplied by reference TRBV15 and TRBJ1-1, is DAMVIQNPRYQVTQFGKPVTLSCSQTLNHNVMYWYQQKSSQAPKLLFHYYDKDFNNEADTPDNFQSRRPNTSFCFLDIRSPGLGDTAMYLCATSRDQGSLNTEAFFGQGTRLTVV.

This clone has a handful of counts. This chain links TRBV7-9 with TRBJ2-2; no clear D gene. Germline CDR1 and CDR2: SEHNR and FQNEAQ (reference sequence). With 7 bases removed from V and 8 bases from J, the gap between germline ends came to 14 bases. CDR3 size: 13 residues. The CDR3 DNA sequence: TGTGCCAGCACAAACGGGCCTTGGGGGGAGCTGTTTTTT. Translating it yields CASTNGPWGELFF.

This chain uses TRBV7-9 with TRBJ2-1, with no clear D. The length of the CDR3 is 14 residues. Trimming left V 1 base short and J 0 bases short, with 4 bases between. Germline V gene sequence: CDR1 SEHNR, CDR2 FQNEAQ (reference sequence). The CDR3 DNA reads as TGTGCCAGCAGCTTAGGAGGCTCCTACAATGAGCAGTTCTTC. Residues: CASSLGGSYNEQFF. The whole variable domain, filled in from reference TRBV7-9 and TRBJ2-1, reads DTGVSQNPRHKITKRGQNVTFRCDPISEHNRLYWYRQTLGQGPEFLTYFQNEAQLEKSRLLSDRFSAERPKGSFSTLEIQRTEQGDSAMYLCASSLGGSYNEQFFGPGTRLTVL.